Listed below are T cell receptor beta chains from one sample, sequenced in a study of blood T cell repertoires in COVID-19. Sequencing used immunoSEQ multiplex PCR; TCRdb keeps in-frame clones, though not all of them. The data show some 72,000 clones, around 88% seen once. The sequencing input was peripheral blood. The source is a man aged 60 to 75 with acute or convalescent COVID-19. Both conserved end residues are part of each CDR3. Fields, in order: V gene, J gene, clone size, CDR3 length, D gene, CDR3 DNA, CDR3 protein. The D gene is left open where the match is weak. A row's size may be missing; if present it is once, few, many or a size class.

TRBV6-5	TRBJ1-5	few	13	TRBD1	TGTGCCATCGGACAGGGTACAGGGCAGCCCCAGCATTTT	CAIGQGTGQPQHF
TRBV20-1	TRBJ1-1	.	13	.	TGCAGTGCTAGTACGCGGGGTTGGACTGAAGCTTTCTTT	CSASTRGWTEAFF
TRBV30	TRBJ2-2	.	15	.	TGTGCCTGGAAAGCGCCAGGGCCGAACACCGGGGAGCTGTTTTTT	CAWKAPGPNTGELFF
TRBV21-1	TRBJ1-2	.	13	.	TGTGCCAGCATGGGGGGGACAGGGAGTAGCTACACCTTC	CASMGGTGSSYTF
TRBV6-5	TRBJ2-1	.	14	TRBD2	TGTGCCAGCAGGAAGACTAGCGGGCCTCGGGAGCAGTTCTTC	CASRKTSGPREQFF
TRBV27	TRBJ1-5	.	15	.	TGTGCCAGCAGTTTGGGTCTTGGGGGGGGGCAGCCCCAGCATTTT	CASSLGLGGGQPQHF
TRBV5-5	TRBJ2-5	.	14	.	TGTGCCAGCAGCTTGCGGTGGGGGCTAGAGACCCAGTACTTC	CASSLRWGLETQYF
TRBV10-2	TRBJ1-2	.	14	.	TGCGCCAGCAGTGATCAGGGCAGTAACTATGGCTACACCTTC	CASSDQGSNYGYTF
TRBV29-1	TRBJ2-5	.	13	.	TGCAGCGTTTCCCGACAGGCCCGAGAGACCCAGTACTTC	CSVSRQARETQYF
TRBV5-1	TRBJ2-6	once	17	.	TGCGCCAGCAGCTTAGGCGGGGGCTCAGCTGGGGCCAACGTCCTGACTTTC	CASSLGGGSAGANVLTF
TRBV11-2	TRBJ2-1	.	15	TRBD1	TGTGCCAGCAGTCGAAGACAGGGGCACTACAATGAGCAGTTCTTC	CASSRRQGHYNEQFF
TRBV27	TRBJ2-2	once	16	TRBD2	TGTGCCAGCACCCTTTGGACTAGTCTTGGGACCGGGGAGCTGTTTTTT	CASTLWTSLGTGELFF
TRBV3-1/TRBV3-2	TRBJ2-2	.	16	TRBD2	TGTGCCAGCAGCCTTAACCCCGGGACTAGCGCCGGGGAGCTGTTTTTT	CASSLNPGTSAGELFF
TRBV10-3	TRBJ1-1	.	13	.	TGTGCCATATGTCCCCAGGGAAGAGCTGAAGCTTTCTTT	CAICPQGRAEAFF
TRBV6-1	TRBJ2-1	.	19	TRBD2	TGTGCCAGCAGTGGGGCCCTAGTAGCGGGAGGGCCCTCTTTCAATGAGCAGTTCTTC	CASSGALVAGGPSFNEQFF
TRBV7-3	TRBJ2-1	.	16	.	TGTGCCAGCAGCCCCTCTCCAGGACTTAAAGGCAATGAGCAGTTCTTC	CASSPSPGLKGNEQFF
TRBV5-1	TRBJ2-5	.	14	TRBD1	TGCGCCAGCAGCCAAACAGGGGTCCAAGAGACCCAGTACTTC	CASSQTGVQETQYF
TRBV19	TRBJ2-3	.	16	.	TGTGCCAGTAGTGCCCAGCCGGACAGCTCCACAGATACGCAGTATTTT	CASSAQPDSSTDTQYF
TRBV3-1/TRBV3-2	TRBJ2-7	.	14	.	TGTGCCAGCAGCCCCGAGGGTTCCTCCTACGAGCAGTACTTC	CASSPEGSSYEQYF
TRBV28	TRBJ1-6	few	14	TRBD1	TGTGCCAGCAGACTTAGACAGGGGTGGTCACCCCTCCACTTT	CASRLRQGWSPLHF
TRBV5-4	TRBJ1-3	.	16	.	TGTGCCAGCAGCTTTGGAATAACAGGGTCTGGAAACACCATATATTTT	CASSFGITGSGNTIYF
TRBV10-3	TRBJ2-7	few	12	TRBD1	TGTGCCACACGACAGGGGACCTACGAGCAGTACTTC	CATRQGTYEQYF
TRBV27	TRBJ1-6	.	15	TRBD1	TGTGCCAGCAGTCCATGGACAGGAGGAGATTCACCCCTCCACTTT	CASSPWTGGDSPLHF
TRBV27	TRBJ2-1	.	15	TRBD2	TGTGCCAGCAGTCACGGGACTAGCGCCTACAATGAGCAGTTCTTC	CASSHGTSAYNEQFF
TRBV4-1	TRBJ2-7	.	14	.	TGCGCCAGCAGCCACCCAGGGATGGAGCATACGCAGTACTTC	CASSHPGMEHTQYF
TRBV6-1	TRBJ2-5	few	15	.	TGTGCCAGCAGTGAAAGGTGGAGCCCCGGAGAGACCCAGTACTTC	CASSERWSPGETQYF
TRBV24-1	TRBJ1-5	.	14	.	TGTGCCACCAGTGCCAGGGGAAGCCGACAGCCCCAGCATTTT	CATSARGSRQPQHF
TRBV6-6	TRBJ2-7	.	16	TRBD2	TGTGCCAGCAGTTCCCCCCGACTAGCGGGAGCCTACGAGCAGTACTTC	CASSSPRLAGAYEQYF
TRBV10-2	TRBJ1-1	.	14	.	TGCGCCAGCAGTGAGCCGGGACAGAACACTGAAGCTTTCTTT	CASSEPGQNTEAFF
TRBV12-3/TRBV12-4	TRBJ2-5	once	12	.	TGTGCCAGCAGTCGCCTAGGAGAGACCCAGTACTTC	CASSRLGETQYF
TRBV5-1	TRBJ2-5	.	16	TRBD2	TGCGCCAGCAGCTACTCAACCGGGACTAGCGAAGAGACCCAGTACTTC	CASSYSTGTSEETQYF
TRBV27	TRBJ1-6	.	15	.	TGTGCCAGCAGTTTAGGACTCCCTCTCAATTCACCCCTCCACTTT	CASSLGLPLNSPLHF
TRBV19	TRBJ1-3	.	14	TRBD1	TGTGCCAGTTTGGACAGGGGTGGAGGAAACACCATATATTTT	CASLDRGGGNTIYF
TRBV9	TRBJ2-1	.	15	TRBD1	TGTGCCAGCAGCCCCCGGACAGGGGGCTACAATGAGCAGTTCTTC	CASSPRTGGYNEQFF
TRBV19	TRBJ2-1	.	15	TRBD1	TGTGCCAGTAGTAACAGGGGTGAAAGATACAATGAGCAGTTCTTC	CASSNRGERYNEQFF
TRBV11-2	TRBJ2-2	.	16	.	TGTGCCAGCGGAAATGGAGGGCGGGGGAACACCGGGGAGCTGTTTTTT	CASGNGGRGNTGELFF
TRBV5-1	TRBJ2-3	.	16	.	TGCGCCAGCAGCTTGATTACAGGAGAAAGCACAGATACGCAGTATTTT	CASSLITGESTDTQYF
TRBV11-2	TRBJ2-5	.	15	TRBD1	TGTGCCAGCAGCTTGCCCTCAGGGGGAGCAGAGACCCAGTACTTC	CASSLPSGGAETQYF
TRBV6-1	TRBJ2-2	once	16	.	TGTGCCAGCAGTGAAGCGGGACATTGGGTTGGCGGGGAGCTGTTTTTT	CASSEAGHWVGGELFF
TRBV5-1	TRBJ2-3	once	15	TRBD2	TGCGCCAGCAGCCCCCGGACTAGCGGGGGGGATACGCAGTATTTT	CASSPRTSGGDTQYF
TRBV21-1	TRBJ2-5	.	11	.	TGTGCCAGCAGCACCCGAGAGACCCAGTACTTC	CASSTRETQYF
TRBV4-2	TRBJ2-4	.	19	TRBD2	TGTGCCAGCAGCCCGGTAGCGGGAGGGTCTGCCAGAGCCAAAAACATTCAGTACTTC	CASSPVAGGSARAKNIQYF
TRBV5-6	TRBJ2-5	.	15	.	TGTGCCAGCAGCTTGGTTGACAGACCCCAAGAGACCCAGTACTTC	CASSLVDRPQETQYF
TRBV5-1	TRBJ2-5	.	16	.	TGCGCCAGCAGCAGAGCCGGGACTTCATTCCAAGAGACCCAGTACTTC	CASSRAGTSFQETQYF
TRBV6-1	TRBJ1-6	.	18	TRBD1	TGTGCCAGCAGTGTGGGACAGGGGGCGCTCCTTGGCAATTCACCCCTCCACTTT	CASSVGQGALLGNSPLHF